A single sample gave rise to the 26 T cell receptor beta chains below, sequenced in a study of naive and memory T cell subsets. Two oligonucleotides, mixed equimolar, formed the beta constant-region primer covering TRBC1 and TRBC2. Four rounds of PCR amplified the ligated cDNA using nested alpha and beta constant-region primers plus SP2. One entry per CDR3 protein, called by TCRdb with MiXCR from the UMI-ligation and nested PCR reads. The data show over 110,000 distinct CDR3 sequences, approximately 20% seen once. For these TCRs, the target antigens are not known. Study-level results: Especially in CD8 cells, naive repertoires contained a few larger clonotypes, possibly CD45RA-re-expressing memory cells.

Sequenced sample: naive CD8+ T cells from blood. The receptors originated from a human donor in good health.

This clonotype was picked up a small number of times. The V call is TRBV20-1, the J call TRBJ2-1; D possibly corresponds to TRBD2 (5 bases). The length of the CDR3 is 13 residues. From germline, CDR1 is DFQATT and CDR2 SNEGSKA (reference sequence). Trimming took off 4 bases at V and 2 bases at J, with 9 bases between the two ends. As DNA, the CDR3 is TGCAGTGCTACCCCGGAGGCCTACAATGAGCAGTTCTTC. Its translation is CSATPEAYNEQFF.

This rearrangement joins TRBV6-5 to TRBJ2-6; 9 bases line up with TRBD1. With V trimmed by 2 bases and J by 1 base, 18 bases remained unmatched. The CDR3 contains 22 residues. Germline CDR1 is MNHEY and CDR2 is SVGAGI. This CDR3 is CASSYGLPGQGLLSSGANVLTF. The CDR3 nucleotides read TGTGCCAGCAGTTACGGCCTCCCGGGACAGGGTCTTCTAAGTTCTGGGGCCAACGTCCTGACTTTC.

The chain employs TRBV7-8 and TRBJ2-3, with D hard to call. The CDR3 contains 16 residues. The V end lost 1 base, the J end lost 1 base, and 12 bases lay between the germline ends. Germline V gene data show CDR1 as SGHVS and CDR2 as FQNEAQ. In DNA form, the CDR3 reads TGTGCCAGCAGCTTAGGGATCCCACCCGGCACAGATACGCAGTATTTT. This sequence encodes CASSLGIPPGTDTQYF.

The chain combines TRBV2 with TRBJ1-5, with D possibly matching TRBD1 (5 bases). CDR1 is SNHLY, CDR2 FYNNEI, per germline. The CDR3 contains 16 residues. Trimming pared 1 base from V and 4 bases from J, leaving 14 bases between. The CDR3 DNA follows: TGTGCCAGCAGTGAAGGGGGGAACCTCCTAAATCAGCCCCAGCATTTT. It translates to CASSEGGNLLNQPQHF.

This clonotype was detected a few times. The gene calls are TRBV9 and TRBJ2-1, with TRBD2 matching 9 bases. The germline V gene encodes CDR1 SGDLS and CDR2 YYNGEE. The J segment lost 8 bases and the V segment lost 3 bases, leaving 9 bases of the junction unmatched. The length of the CDR3 is 15 residues. CDR3 region: CASSGSVGLAYEQFF. The CDR3 DNA reads TGTGCCAGCAGCGGGAGCGTAGGACTAGCGTATGAGCAGTTCTTC.

This clonotype was observed a few times. The chain combines TRBV18 with TRBJ2-7; a possible D gene is TRBD2 (6 bases). CDR1 KGHSH and CDR2 LQKENI come from the germline V gene. V shed 5 bases and J shed 2 bases, with 7 bases lying between them. CDR3 size: 12 residues. CDR3 amino acids: CASSGGAYEQYF. The DNA for the CDR3 is TGTGCCAGCTCAGGAGGGGCCTACGAGCAGTACTTC.

The chain combines TRBV6-5 with TRBJ2-2; no firm D call. CDR3 length equals 14 residues. CDR1 and CDR2 from the germline V gene are MNHEY and SVGAGI. V was trimmed by 1 base and J by 4 bases, leaving 7 bases between them. The CDR3 region is CASSYYHSTGELFF. The CDR3 DNA reads as TGTGCCAGCAGTTACTACCACTCCACCGGGGAGCTGTTTTTT.

The chain joins TRBV7-9 to TRBJ2-6; D not resolved. The CDR3 sequence is 12 residues long. Germline values: CDR1 SEHNR, CDR2 FQNEAQ (reference sequence). Deletions cut 2 bases from V and 11 bases from J, with 7 bases between. CDR3 nucleotides: TGTGCCAGCAGCTTAACCGGGCACGTCCTGACTTTC. Translated: CASSLTGHVLTF. The full variable domain, its missing parts supplied by reference TRBV7-9 and TRBJ2-6, is DTGVSQNPRHKITKRGQNVTFRCDPISEHNRLYWYRQTLGQGPEFLTYFQNEAQLEKSRLLSDRFSAERPKGSFSTLEIQRTEQGDSAMYLCASSLTGHVLTFGAGSRLTVL.

This chain links TRBV12-3 or TRBV12-4 with TRBJ2-1; TRBD2 is a possible D gene (5 bases). The V gene lost 7 bases and the J gene lost 8 bases, with 15 bases spanning the gap. The CDR3 loop spans 13 amino acids. Here the CDR3 reads CASTHSSGDEQFF. The CDR3 bases are TGTGCCAGCACTCACTCAAGCGGCGATGAGCAGTTCTTC.

The genes are TRBV7-7 and TRBJ2-1; D perhaps matches TRBD2 (6 bases). Deletions cut 1 base from V and 6 bases from J, with 10 bases between. Looked up from germline, CDR1 is SSHAT and CDR2 is FNYEAQ (reference sequence). There are 14 residues in the CDR3. The CDR3 DNA reads as TGTGCCAGCAGCTTAGTCCCCGGGGGCAATGAGCAGTTCTTC. This gives the protein CASSLVPGGNEQFF. Complete variable domain (other parts from reference TRBV7-7 and TRBJ2-1): GAGVSQSPRYKVTKRGQDVTLRCDPISSHATLYWYQQALGQGPEFLTYFNYEAQPDKSGLPSDRFSAERPEGSISTLTIQRTEQRDSAMYRCASSLVPGGNEQFFGPGTRLTVL.

This clonotype was counted between two and nine times. The rearrangement joins TRBV4-1 to TRBJ2-7; maybe TRBD1 (5 bases). Trimming shortened V by 1 base and J by 0 bases, and 16 bases separated the two germline ends. The CDR3 length is 17 residues. CDR1 is MGHRA and CDR2 is YSYEKL in the germline V gene. The CDR3 protein is CASSQVSGWQSSYEQYF. The CDR3 DNA reads TGCGCCAGCAGCCAAGTTTCAGGGTGGCAGAGCTCCTACGAGCAGTACTTC.

This chain links TRBV4-1 with TRBJ1-1; the match to TRBD1 covers 8 bases. Germline assignment: CDR1 MGHRA and CDR2 YSYEKL. The CDR3 has 16 amino acids. With V trimmed by 1 base and J by 1 base, 5 bases remained unmatched. The CDR3 region has the DNA TGCGCCAGCAGCCAAGGAGCGACAGGGGAGAACACTGAAGCTTTCTTT. This gives the protein CASSQGATGENTEAFF.

The V gene is TRBV30, the J gene TRBJ2-2; no definite D call. V gave up 0 bases and J gave up 5 bases, with 1 base separating them. The CDR3 is 11 residues long. The germline gives CDR1 GTSNPN, CDR2 SVGIG (reference sequence). The CDR3 is CAWSVTGELFF. The CDR3 nucleotides read TGTGCCTGGAGTGTGACCGGGGAGCTGTTTTTT. Full variable domain (remainder filled in from reference TRBV30 and TRBJ2-2): SQTIHQWPATLVQPVGSPLSLECTVEGTSNPNLYWYRQAAGRGLQLLFYSVGIGQISSEVPQNLSASRPQDRQFILSSKKLLLSDSGFYLCAWSVTGELFFGEGSRLTVL.

This clonotype was recorded once. The chain is built from TRBV28 and TRBJ2-7, with D perhaps matching TRBD1 or TRBD2 (5 bases each). This CDR3 is built from 13 residues. V lost 5 bases to trimming and J lost 0 bases, with 8 bases between them. Germline V gives CDR1 MDHEN, CDR2 SYDVKM. The CDR3 here is CASSEGTSYEQYF. The CDR3 nucleotides read TGTGCCAGCAGTGAGGGGACCTCCTACGAGCAGTACTTC.

This clonotype occurred a few times. The chain recombines TRBV7-8 with TRBJ1-1; 7 bases agree with TRBD1. Per the germline V gene, CDR1 is SGHVS and CDR2 is FQNEAQ. The CDR3 covers 16 residues. The trim removed 0 bases at V and 1 base at J, leaving 5 bases unmatched. The CDR3 is CASSLAETGWNTEAFF. CDR3 in DNA: TGTGCCAGCAGCTTAGCCGAGACAGGGTGGAACACTGAAGCTTTCTTT.

The table lists this clonotype with a few counts. The chain combines TRBV29-1 with TRBJ2-1, with 7 bases aligning to TRBD1. Germline CDR1 and CDR2: SQVTM and ANQGSEA. The length of the CDR3 is 18 residues. Trimming at V came to 0 bases and at J to 4 bases, leaving 15 bases not matched to a gene. For the CDR3, the DNA is TGCAGCGTTGAAGACCACAGGGGTCCCCCCCTCATATACAATGAGCAGTTCTTC. This gives the protein CSVEDHRGPPLIYNEQFF.

This clonotype was observed a handful of times. The gene calls are TRBV27 and TRBJ2-7; unclear D gene. The ends were cut back, 6 bases at V and 6 bases at J, with 15 bases in the middle. The CDR3 runs 13 residues. Germline values: CDR1 MNHEY, CDR2 SMNVEV (reference sequence). The CDR3 region is CASSLSLESEQYF. The DNA of the CDR3 is TGTGCCAGCAGCCTCTCCTTGGAGTCCGAGCAGTACTTC.

This chain uses TRBV5-5 with TRBJ2-1; 11 bases fit TRBD2. Germline trimming cut 5 bases from V and 3 bases from J; bases unmatched to any gene: 4. CDR1 is SGHKS and CDR2 is YYEKEE in the germline V gene (reference sequence). The CDR3 is 15 residues long. CDR3 nucleotide sequence: TGTGCCAGCAGTTCCGGGACTAGCGGCTACAATGAGCAGTTCTTC. Amino acids: CASSSGTSGYNEQFF.

The chain is built from TRBV18 and TRBJ2-6, with 9 bases aligning to TRBD1. V trimming: 1 base; J trimming: 0 bases; junction bases outside the gene matches: 7. Per germline, CDR1 KGHSH and CDR2 LQKENI. The CDR3 spans 19 residues. CDR3 region: CASSPLGDRAFSGANVLTF. The CDR3 coding sequence is TGTGCCAGCTCACCACTCGGGGACAGGGCCTTCTCTGGGGCCAACGTCCTGACTTTC. The variable domain in full, completed from reference TRBV18 and TRBJ2-6, reads NAGVMQNPRHLVRRRGQEARLRCSPMKGHSHVYWYRQLPEEGLKFMVYLQKENIIDESGMPKERFSAEFPKEGPSILRIQQVVRGDSAAYFCASSPLGDRAFSGANVLTFGAGSRLTVL.

This clonotype has more than one count but fewer than ten. This chain joins TRBV24-1 and TRBJ2-3, with D tentatively TRBD2 (5 bases). Germline CDR1 and CDR2: KGHDR and SFDVKD. Trimming took off 4 bases at V and 0 bases at J, with 13 bases between the two ends. The CDR3 has 16 amino acids. CDR3 nucleotide sequence: TGTGCCACCAGTGACACCGGGAACCCTAGCACAGATACGCAGTATTTT. Translation: CATSDTGNPSTDTQYF.

This clonotype has only a few counts. The chain uses TRBV6-6 and TRBJ1-5; D not resolved. The ends were cut back, 5 bases at V and 5 bases at J, with 16 bases in the middle. Germline V CDR1 and CDR2: MNHNY, SVGAGI (reference sequence). The CDR3 is made up of 15 amino acids. The CDR3 reads CASSRTAAADQPQHF. In nucleotides, the CDR3 is TGTGCCAGCAGTCGGACCGCCGCGGCCGATCAGCCCCAGCATTTT.

The table lists this clonotype with a few counts. The chain carries TRBV6-2 or TRBV6-3 and TRBJ2-5; 7 positions match TRBD2. The junction had 12 bases not matched to a gene; V was cut back by 7 bases and J by 1 base. Germline values: CDR1 MNHEY, CDR2 SVGEGT. This CDR3 comprises 16 residues. The CDR3 DNA follows: TGTGCCAGCATTTCGACTAGCCCGAGAATCCAAGAGACCCAGTACTTC. Protein: CASISTSPRIQETQYF.

The rearrangement links TRBV7-9 to TRBJ1-1; 9 positions agree with TRBD1. The junction had 4 bases not matched to a gene; V was cut back by 5 bases and J by 6 bases. The CDR3 has 13 residues. In germline, CDR1 is SEHNR, CDR2 FQNEAQ (reference sequence). CDR3 bases: TGTGCCAGCAGCGAAACAGGGGGCTCTGAAGCTTTCTTT. Its protein is CASSETGGSEAFF. Combining the CDR3 with reference TRBV7-9 and TRBJ1-1 gives the whole variable domain DTGVSQNPRHKITKRGQNVTFRCDPISEHNRLYWYRQTLGQGPEFLTYFQNEAQLEKSRLLSDRFSAERPKGSFSTLEIQRTEQGDSAMYLCASSETGGSEAFFGQGTRLTVV.

Many counts were recorded for this clonotype. The rearrangement joins TRBV20-1 to TRBJ1-2, with D perhaps TRBD1 (5 bases). Germline V gene sequence: CDR1 DFQATT, CDR2 SNEGSKA (reference sequence). V was shortened by 2 bases and J by 4 bases, with 11 bases between the two germline ends. This CDR3 contains 13 residues. CDR3 nucleotide sequence: TGCAGTGCTAGATGGGGTGGGGGCTATGGCTACACCTTC. Translating it yields CSARWGGGYGYTF.

The chain uses TRBV4-1 and TRBJ2-7, with 8 bases matching TRBD2. The CDR3 is made up of 15 amino acids. From germline, CDR1 is MGHRA and CDR2 YSYEKL. The V and J ends lost 4 bases and 1 base, in that order; junction bases with no gene match: 6. The DNA for the CDR3 is TGCGCCAGCAGCCCGACTAGCGACTCGTCCTACGAGCAGTACTTC. Translating it yields CASSPTSDSSYEQYF.

This clonotype was observed at least ten times. V usage is TRBV3-1 and J usage is TRBJ2-1; 10 nucleotides match TRBD2. V was pared by 0 bases and J by 6 bases, with 17 bases of the junction left unmatched. In germline, CDR1 is LGHDT, CDR2 YNNKEL (reference sequence). The CDR3 spans 20 residues. The CDR3 region has the DNA TGTGCCAGCAGCCAAGATGCCCCCGGGACTAGCGATCCCCCCGGCAATGAGCAGTTCTTC. Residues: CASSQDAPGTSDPPGNEQFF.